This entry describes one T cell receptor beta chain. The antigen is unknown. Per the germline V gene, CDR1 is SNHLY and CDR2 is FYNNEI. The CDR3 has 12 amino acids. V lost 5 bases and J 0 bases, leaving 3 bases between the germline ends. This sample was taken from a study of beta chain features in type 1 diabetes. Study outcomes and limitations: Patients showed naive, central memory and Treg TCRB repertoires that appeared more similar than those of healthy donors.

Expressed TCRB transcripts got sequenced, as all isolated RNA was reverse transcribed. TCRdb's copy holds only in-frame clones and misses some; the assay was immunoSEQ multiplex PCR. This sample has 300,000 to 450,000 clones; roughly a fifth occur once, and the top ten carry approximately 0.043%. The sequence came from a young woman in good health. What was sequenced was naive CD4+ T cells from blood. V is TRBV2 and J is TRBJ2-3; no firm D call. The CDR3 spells CASSYSTDTQYF. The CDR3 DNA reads TGTGCCAGCAGTTATAGCACAGATACGCAGTATTTT.